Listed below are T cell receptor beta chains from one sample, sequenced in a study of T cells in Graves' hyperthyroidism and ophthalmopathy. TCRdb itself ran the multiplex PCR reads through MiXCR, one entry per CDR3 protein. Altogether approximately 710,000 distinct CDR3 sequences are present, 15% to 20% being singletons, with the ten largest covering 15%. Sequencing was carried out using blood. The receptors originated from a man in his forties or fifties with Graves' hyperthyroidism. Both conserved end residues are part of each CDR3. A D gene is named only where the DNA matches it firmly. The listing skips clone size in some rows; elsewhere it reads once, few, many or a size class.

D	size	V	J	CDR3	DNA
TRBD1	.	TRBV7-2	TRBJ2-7	CASSPDRGHEQYF	TGTGCCAGCAGCCCCGACAGGGGGCACGAGCAGTACTTC
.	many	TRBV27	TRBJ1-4	CASSGRQFGEKLFF	TGTGCCAGCAGTGGACGACAGTTTGGTGAAAAACTGTTTTTT
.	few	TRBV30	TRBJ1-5	CAWSVQLSNQPQHF	TGTGCCTGGAGTGTACAACTGAGCAATCAGCCCCAGCATTTT
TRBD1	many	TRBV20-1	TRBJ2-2	CSARDTTGGSGELFF	TGCAGTGCTAGAGATACAACAGGGGGCTCCGGGGAGCTGTTTTTT
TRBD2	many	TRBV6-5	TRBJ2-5	CASSYSRLAGVPETQYF	TGTGCCAGCAGTTACTCGAGGCTAGCGGGAGTTCCTGAGACCCAGTACTTC
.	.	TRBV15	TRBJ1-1	CATSRDLPSPEAFF	TGTGCCACCAGCAGAGATTTACCATCACCTGAAGCTTTCTTT
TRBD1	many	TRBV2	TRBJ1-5	CASDPTSQGGQPQHF	TGTGCCAGCGATCCAACATCACAGGGGGGACAGCCCCAGCATTTT
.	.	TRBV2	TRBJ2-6	CASTKGTEQGGPGANVLTF	TGTGCCAGCACCAAGGGCACCGAGCAGGGTGGACCTGGGGCCAACGTCCTGACTTTC
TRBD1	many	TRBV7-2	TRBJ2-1	CASSWTGHNEQFF	TGTGCCAGCAGCTGGACAGGGCACAATGAGCAGTTCTTC
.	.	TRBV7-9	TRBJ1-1	CASSRGREATEAFF	TGTGCCAGCAGCAGGGGACGGGAGGCAACTGAAGCTTTCTTT
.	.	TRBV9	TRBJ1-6	CASTGRSLDNSPLHF	TGTGCCAGCACCGGCCGGTCCCTCGATAATTCACCCCTCCACTTT
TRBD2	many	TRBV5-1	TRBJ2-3	CASSLGGLANTQYF	TGCGCCAGCAGCTTGGGAGGACTAGCGAATACGCAGTATTTT
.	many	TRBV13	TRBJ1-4	CASSLGRTDEKLFF	TGTGCCAGCAGCTTAGGAAGGACAGATGAAAAACTGTTTTTT
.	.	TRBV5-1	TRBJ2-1	CASSPGTYSYNEQFF	TGCGCCAGCAGCCCGGGAACCTACTCCTACAATGAGCAGTTCTTC
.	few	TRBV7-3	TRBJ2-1	CASSPKAIGPYNEQFF	TGTGCCAGCAGCCCAAAGGCAATAGGGCCCTACAATGAGCAGTTCTTC
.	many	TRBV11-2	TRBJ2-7	CASSFFRGAYEQYF	TGTGCCAGCAGCTTTTTCCGGGGCGCCTACGAGCAGTACTTC
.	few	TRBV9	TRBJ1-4	CASSVGAMREKLFF	TGTGCCAGCAGCGTAGGCGCCATGAGGGAAAAACTGTTTTTT
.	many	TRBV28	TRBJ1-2	CASSDLGRTNYGYTF	TGTGCCAGCAGCGATCTCGGACGGACCAACTATGGCTACACCTTC
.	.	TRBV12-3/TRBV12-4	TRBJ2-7	CASSLQGAPSHEQYF	TGTGCCAGCAGTTTACAGGGAGCCCCTTCCCACGAGCAGTACTTC
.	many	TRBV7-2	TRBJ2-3	CASSSTRTDTQYF	TGTGCCAGCAGCTCTACAAGGACAGATACGCAGTATTTT
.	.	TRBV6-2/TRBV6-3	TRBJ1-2	CASSWASRAGYTF	TGTGCCAGCAGTTGGGCCTCACGGGCGGGCTACACCTTC
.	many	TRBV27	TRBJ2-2	CASSIGLPNTGELFF	TGTGCCAGCAGTATTGGGCTTCCGAACACCGGGGAGCTGTTTTTT
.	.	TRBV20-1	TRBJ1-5	CSARDQISGSAGPQHF	TGCAGTGCTAGAGATCAGATCTCGGGATCGGCGGGGCCCCAGCATTTT
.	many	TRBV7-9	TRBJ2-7	CASSVGRTGSYEQYF	TGTGCCAGCAGCGTAGGACGGACGGGCTCCTACGAGCAGTACTTC
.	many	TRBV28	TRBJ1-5	CASSLQASQPQHF	TGTGCCAGCAGTTTACAGGCTAGTCAGCCCCAGCATTTT
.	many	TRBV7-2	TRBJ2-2	CASSWKSTGELFF	TGTGCCAGCAGCTGGAAATCCACCGGGGAGCTGTTTTTT
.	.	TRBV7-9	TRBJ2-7	CASSLETQDTYEQYF	TGTGCCAGCAGCTTAGAAACCCAAGACACCTACGAGCAGTACTTC
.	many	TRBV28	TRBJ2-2	CASSLQNTGELFF	TGTGCCAGCAGTTTACAGAACACCGGGGAGCTGTTTTTT
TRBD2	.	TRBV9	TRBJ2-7	CASSVDPGLAGGWEQYF	TGTGCCAGCAGCGTAGACCCGGGACTAGCGGGAGGCTGGGAGCAGTACTTC
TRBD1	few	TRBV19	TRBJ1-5	CASSNTGDFYSNQPQHF	TGTGCCAGTAGTAATACAGGGGACTTTTATAGCAATCAGCCCCAGCATTTT
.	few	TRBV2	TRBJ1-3	CASRRLGMGDTIYF	TGTGCCAGCAGACGGCTGGGGATGGGAGACACCATATATTTT
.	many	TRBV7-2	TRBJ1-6	CASSLGVVTSPLHF	TGTGCCAGCAGCTTAGGGGTGGTGACTTCACCCCTCCACTTT
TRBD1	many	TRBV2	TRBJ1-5	CASMWTGISQPQHF	TGTGCCAGCATGTGGACAGGGATAAGTCAGCCCCAGCATTTT
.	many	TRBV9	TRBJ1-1	CASSDGRGDEAFF	TGTGCCAGCAGCGATGGTCGGGGGGATGAAGCTTTCTTT
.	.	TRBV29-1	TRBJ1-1	CRDPGRHAMNTEAFF	TGCAGGGACCCAGGGCGCCACGCCATGAACACTGAAGCTTTCTTT
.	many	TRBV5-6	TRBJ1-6	CASSLGLRTSPLHF	TGTGCCAGCAGCTTAGGTCTGAGGACGTCACCCCTCCACTTT
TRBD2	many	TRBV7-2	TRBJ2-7	CASSSLAGSYEQYF	TGTGCCAGCAGCTCACTAGCGGGGTCCTACGAGCAGTACTTC
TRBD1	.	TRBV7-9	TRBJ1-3	CASSYTGGTGNTIYF	TGTGCCAGCAGCTATACAGGGGGCACCGGAAACACCATATATTTT
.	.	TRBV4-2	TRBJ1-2	CASIQDRDRGHGYTF	TGTGCCAGCATCCAGGACCGCGATCGGGGGCATGGCTACACCTTC
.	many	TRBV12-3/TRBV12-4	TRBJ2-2	CASSNTNTGELFF	TGTGCCAGCAGTAACACGAACACCGGGGAGCTGTTTTTT
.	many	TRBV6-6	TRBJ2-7	CASSYSTEYEQYF	TGTGCCAGCAGTTACTCGACGGAATACGAGCAGTACTTC
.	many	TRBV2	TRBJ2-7	CASRDNRVEQYF	TGTGCCAGCAGAGATAACAGGGTTGAGCAGTACTTC
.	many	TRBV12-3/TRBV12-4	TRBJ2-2	CASKLAQNTGELFF	TGTGCCAGCAAACTAGCCCAGAACACCGGGGAGCTGTTTTTT
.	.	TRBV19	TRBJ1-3	CASSFTGGNTIYF	TGTGCCAGTAGTTTCACAGGTGGAAACACCATATATTTT
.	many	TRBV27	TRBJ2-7	CASSLSSTHEQYF	TGTGCCAGCAGTTTATCCTCGACTCACGAGCAGTACTTC
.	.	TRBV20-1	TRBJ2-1	CSAPGVAELRSYNEQFF	TGCAGTGCTCCCGGGGTAGCGGAGCTCCGGTCCTACAATGAGCAGTTCTTC
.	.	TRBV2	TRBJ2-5	CASSGPQGETQYF	TGTGCCAGCAGTGGACCCCAGGGAGAGACCCAGTACTTC
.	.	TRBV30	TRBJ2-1	CAWSPGMGSNEQFF	TGTGCCTGGAGTCCAGGGATGGGGAGCAATGAGCAGTTCTTC
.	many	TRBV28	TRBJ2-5	CASSLGRTPQETQYF	TGTGCCAGCAGTTTGGGGCGGACACCACAAGAGACCCAGTACTTC
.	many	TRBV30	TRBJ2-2	CAWRPGTVGWELFF	TGTGCCTGGAGGCCAGGGACCGTGGGTTGGGAGCTGTTTTTT
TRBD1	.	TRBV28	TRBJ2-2	CASRGGRTGGSGELFF	TGTGCCAGCAGAGGCGGTCGGACAGGGGGTTCCGGGGAGCTGTTTTTT
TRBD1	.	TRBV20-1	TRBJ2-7	CSARSSTGGYYEQYF	TGCAGTGCTAGGTCGTCGACAGGGGGATACTACGAGCAGTACTTC
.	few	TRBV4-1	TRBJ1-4	CASSQVRLLATNEKLFF	TGCGCCAGCAGCCAAGTTCGTCTCTTAGCAACTAATGAAAAACTGTTTTTT
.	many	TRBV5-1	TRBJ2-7	CASSLEGGPPYEQYF	TGCGCCAGCAGCTTGGAAGGTGGTCCTCCCTACGAGCAGTACTTC
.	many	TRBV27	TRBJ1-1	CASHYLLDRAMRETEAFF	TGTGCCAGCCACTACTTACTCGACAGAGCCATGAGGGAAACTGAAGCTTTCTTT
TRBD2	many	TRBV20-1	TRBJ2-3	CSARGSSGLTDTQYF	TGCAGTGCTAGAGGGTCTAGCGGACTCACAGATACGCAGTATTTT
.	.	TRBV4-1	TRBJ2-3	CASSQDRESTDTQYF	TGCGCCAGCAGCCAAGACAGGGAGAGCACAGATACGCAGTATTTT
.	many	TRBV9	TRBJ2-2	CASSVVLGANTGELFF	TGTGCCAGCAGCGTAGTATTGGGAGCAAACACCGGGGAGCTGTTTTTT
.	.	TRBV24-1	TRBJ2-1	CATSDPASSNEQFF	TGTGCCACCAGTGACCCTGCGAGTTCCAATGAGCAGTTCTTC
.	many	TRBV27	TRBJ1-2	CASSFYPNYGYTF	TGTGCCAGCAGTTTTTATCCCAACTATGGCTACACCTTC